A single sample gave rise to the 21 T cell receptor beta chains below, sequenced in a study of metastatic and nonmetastatic thyroid tumors. TCRdb reanalyzed the PCR reads via MiXCR. The sample includes about 92,000 clones, under 15% of them seen just once. Thyroid surgery was preceded by no treatment in any patient. Sequencing was done on a sample of blood. These receptors were collected from a female donor with papillary thyroid cancer or a benign thyroid nodule (not recorded which). Some clones in this sample may be carry-over from other donors' samples.

The sample holds many counts of this clone. This rearrangement joins TRBV11-1 to TRBJ2-7, with D perhaps matching TRBD1 (5 bases). Trimming cost V 5 bases and J 1 base, with 21 bases left between them. CDR3 length: 17 residues. Germline-derived CDR1 and CDR2 are SGHAT and FQDESV (reference sequence). DNA of the CDR3: TGTGCCAGCAGCCCAGGGAACAGATTCTATTATTCCTACGAGCAGTACTTC. It codes for CASSPGNRFYYSYEQYF.

Note on this clone: A much larger clone sits a single nucleotide away, making a read error possible. The V and J genes are TRBV4-2 and TRBJ2-7, with 7 nucleotides matching TRBD1. In germline, CDR1 is LGHNA, CDR2 YNFKEQ. The CDR3 length is 14 residues. J gave up 5 bases and V 0 bases, and 4 bases lay outside the gene matches. The DNA for the CDR3 is TGTGCCAGCAGCCAAGAATGGACAGGCGACGAGCAGTACTTC. It specifies CASSQEWTGDEQYF.

This clone was recorded at least ten times. This rearrangement joins TRBV5-1 to TRBJ2-1; TRBD1 is a possible D gene (6 bases). CDR1 and CDR2 from the germline V gene are SGHRS and YFSETQ. This CDR3 contains 14 residues. The V and J ends lost 4 bases and 4 bases respectively, with 12 bases between them. CDR3: CASSADSSYNEQFF. The CDR3 coding sequence is TGCGCCAGCAGCGCGGACAGTTCGTACAATGAGCAGTTCTTC.

As for this clone: Given a much more abundant clone one base away, this may be a read error. The V gene is TRBV5-6, the J gene TRBJ2-2; weak D call: TRBD2 (5 bases). The germline V gene has CDR1 SGHDT and CDR2 YYEEEE. The V end was cut by 1 base, the J end by 6 bases, with 10 bases between. The CDR3 has 14 amino acids. The CDR3: CASSLSRGPGELFF. DNA for the CDR3: TGTGCCAGCAGCTTGTCGAGAGGGCCCGGGGAGCTGTTTTTT.

This clone has at least ten counts. V is TRBV6-2 or TRBV6-3 and J is TRBJ2-2; 12 nucleotides align to TRBD1. This CDR3 is 20 amino acids long. V lost 0 bases to trimming and J lost 7 bases; unmatched junction nucleotides: 15. Germline loops: CDR1 MNHEY, CDR2 SVGEGT. CDR3 nucleotide sequence: TGTGCCAGCAGTTACTCCCCCGGGGGGACAGGGGGCGTCTACGTCGGGGAGCTGTTTTTT. Encoded protein: CASSYSPGGTGGVYVGELFF.

This clone has at least ten counts. V usage is TRBV7-8 and J usage is TRBJ1-1; a possible D gene is TRBD1 (6 bases). Trimming removed 2 bases at V and 8 bases at J, with 15 bases between. The germline CDR1 and CDR2 sequences are SGHVS and FQNEAQ. The CDR3 has 14 amino acids. CDR3 in DNA: TGTGCCAGCAGCTTAAGTAATGGGGGGGGCGAAGCTTTCTTT. It encodes CASSLSNGGGEAFF.

CDR3 nucleotide sequence: TGTGCCAGCAGCCCAGAGTCTAGCGGGGCCGATACGCAGTATTTT. It yields the protein CASSPESSGADTQYF. This chain connects TRBV9 to TRBJ2-3; 9 nucleotides match TRBD2. J was trimmed by 6 bases and V by 4 bases; bases with no gene match: 9. The V gene's germline CDR1 is SGDLS and CDR2 YYNGEE. This CDR3 is built from 15 residues.

This clone was picked up a small number of times. This sequence joins TRBV28 and TRBJ2-3, with TRBD2 identical over 13 bases. V lost 4 bases to trimming and J lost 9 bases; unmatched junction nucleotides: 19. CDR1 MDHEN and CDR2 SYDVKM come from the germline V gene. This CDR3 has 19 residues. The DNA of the CDR3 is TGTGCCAGCAGTTCAGAATTTGCCACTAGCGGGGGGGCTGGAGACACGCAGTATTTT. Amino acids: CASSSEFATSGGAGDTQYF.

This clone was recorded at least ten times. Other DNA sequences of this sample code for an identical CDR3. Written as DNA, the CDR3 is TGTGCCAGCAGTTTACTGCGGGGGGGCGATGAGCAGTTCTTC. It codes for CASSLLRGGDEQFF. This chain connects TRBV27 to TRBJ2-1, with 9 nucleotides matching TRBD2. The germline gives CDR1 MNHEY, CDR2 SMNVEV (reference sequence). Trimming at V came to 2 bases and at J to 8 bases, leaving 4 bases not matched to a gene. The CDR3 covers 14 residues.

This clone was observed once. One end of the junction varies from germline; a read error may be responsible. This chain joins TRBV7-3 and TRBJ2-3, with D perhaps matching TRBD2 (5 bases). The CDR3 has 15 amino acids. Looked up from germline, CDR1 is SGHTA and CDR2 is FQGTGA. The CDR3 region has the DNA TGTGCCAGCAGCTTTGAAGGACTCAGCACAGATACACAGTATTTT. This translates into CASSFEGLSTDTQYF. The whole variable domain, filled in from reference TRBV7-3 and TRBJ2-3, reads GAGVSQTPSNKVTEKGKYVELRCDPISGHTALYWYRQSLGQGPEFLIYFQGTGAADDSGLPNDRFFAVRPEGSVSTLKIQRTERGDSAVYLCASSFEGLSTDTQYFGPGTRLTVL.

This clone was found many times. J is TRBJ2-7 and V is TRBV10-3; 8 nucleotides match TRBD1. Germline values: CDR1 ENHRY, CDR2 SYGVKD. With 6 bases clipped from V and 5 bases from J, the junction kept 3 bases outside the gene matches. The CDR3 spans 12 residues. CDR3 protein: CAISGTGDEQYF. CDR3 in DNA: TGTGCCATCAGCGGGACAGGAGACGAGCAGTACTTC.

In its sample, this clone was seen a few times. The germline gene is not matched at one end of the junction; a read error may be the cause. V usage is TRBV6-1 and J usage is TRBJ1-6; a weak D match, TRBD1 (5 bases). This CDR3 is built from 13 residues. The germline V gene has CDR1 MNHNS and CDR2 SASEGT. The CDR3 DNA sequence: TGTGACAACCGAGAGGAGGGGAATTCACCCATCCACTTT. Protein product: CDNREEGNSPIHF.

This clone appeared a few times. The sample has other DNA sequences that encode this CDR3 too. The rearrangement joins TRBV20-1 to TRBJ2-5; 7 bases match TRBD1. Per germline, CDR1 DFQATT and CDR2 SNEGSKA (reference sequence). The CDR3 is 15 residues long. Unmatched junction bases numbered 8, after V lost 1 base and J lost 3 bases. CDR3 sequence (DNA): TGCAGTGCTAGAGGCCAGACAGGGTCTGAAGAGACCCAGTACTTC. Amino acid sequence: CSARGQTGSEETQYF.

This clone was seen only a few times. This may stem from a read error, because a much larger clone lies one nucleotide away. The CDR3 DNA sequence: TGCAGTGCTAGAGGGAAGGCGAATAATTCACCCCTCCACTTT. This codes for CSARGKANNSPLHF. The gene calls are TRBV20-1 and TRBJ1-6; D gene unclear. Germline lookup yields CDR1 DFQATT and CDR2 SNEGSKA (reference sequence). The CDR3 runs 14 residues. Trimming removed 1 base at V and 5 bases at J, with 9 bases between.

This clone was observed many times. The genes are TRBV19 and TRBJ1-1; possible D gene TRBD1, 6 bases. Trimming cost V 7 bases and J 6 bases, with 21 bases left between them. The CDR3 consists of 15 residues. Germline V gene sequence: CDR1 LNHDA, CDR2 SQIVND (reference sequence). CDR3 sequence reads: CASTPPGGGRAEAFF. The DNA of the CDR3 is TGTGCCAGTACCCCCCCGGGAGGGGGGCGGGCTGAAGCTTTCTTT.

This clone was seen repeatedly, ten times or more. The chain recombines TRBV28 with TRBJ2-7; D is tentatively TRBD1 or TRBD2 (6 bases each). The length of the CDR3 is 14 residues. Germline-derived CDR1 and CDR2 are MDHEN and SYDVKM. Between the trimmed V and J ends, which lost 3 bases and 0 bases, there was a span of 9 bases. This chain's CDR3 is CASSLGGSSYEQYF. The CDR3, as DNA: TGTGCCAGCAGTTTGGGGGGCAGCTCCTACGAGCAGTACTTC.

This clone was recorded at least ten times. The chain links TRBV28 to TRBJ2-7; 7 positions agree with TRBD1. Germline trimming cut 5 bases from V and 2 bases from J; bases unmatched to any gene: 6. The germline V gene encodes CDR1 MDHEN and CDR2 SYDVKM. This CDR3 comprises 14 residues. CDR3 sequence reads: CASSTGAFPYEQYF. CDR3 DNA: TGTGCCAGCAGTACAGGGGCTTTTCCCTACGAGCAGTACTTC.

Ten or more counts support this clone. The rearrangement uses TRBV20-1 and TRBJ1-5; D unclear. The CDR3 spans 13 residues. Germline CDR1 and CDR2: DFQATT and SNEGSKA (reference sequence). V was clipped by 0 bases and J by 6 bases, with 9 bases between them. For the CDR3, the DNA is TGCAGTGCTAGAGACGTAAAAGGTCAGCCCCAGCATTTT. Its protein product is CSARDVKGQPQHF.

This clone came up many times. This chain uses TRBV12-3 or TRBV12-4 with TRBJ1-5; TRBD1 might be the D (5 bases). The CDR3 has 14 residues. V was cut by 4 bases and J by 3 bases, with 10 bases left in between. In DNA, the CDR3 is TGTGCCAGCAGTTCCGACAGATACAATCAGCCCCAGCATTTT. Translated, it gives CASSSDRYNQPQHF.

In its sample, this clone was seen many times. The chain links TRBV27 to TRBJ2-6; D is undetermined. V lost 4 bases, J lost 4 bases, and 8 bases lay in between. CDR3 length: 14 amino acids. The germline V gene has CDR1 MNHEY and CDR2 SMNVEV (reference sequence). The CDR3 region is CASSSQWGANVLTF. The CDR3 DNA reads as TGTGCCAGCAGTTCTCAGTGGGGGGCCAACGTCCTGACTTTC.

This clone was picked up many times. The CDR3 nucleotides are TGTGCCTGGATGGGAGGGGGGGCCGAGCAGTACTTC. This translates into CAWMGGGAEQYF. The J gene is TRBJ2-7, the V gene TRBV30; D may be TRBD2 (7 bases). The CDR3 is 12 residues long. Trimming took 4 bases from V and 6 from J, leaving 13 bases between them. Per the germline V gene, CDR1 is GTSNPN and CDR2 is SVGIG (reference sequence).